One and the same sample provided the 12 T cell receptor beta chains below, sequenced in a study of CD8 T cells in ankylosing spondylitis. MiXCR was run by TCRdb on the 5' RACE reads, yielding one entry per CDR3 protein. The data show about 150,000 distinct CDR3 sequences, roughly an eighth seen once. Input material: blood, either unsorted or a sorted T cell fraction (not recorded which). The receptors originated from a female donor with ankylosing spondylitis or in good health (not recorded which).

This clonotype was found many times. The V gene is TRBV12-3 or TRBV12-4, the J gene TRBJ2-1; D is possibly TRBD2 (6 bases). The CDR3 totals 12 residues. V lost 4 bases and J lost 9, with 10 bases in between. The DNA of the CDR3 is TGTGCCAGCAGTTCTTTCGGGGGTGAGCAGTTCTTC. It encodes CASSSFGGEQFF.

This clonotype was seen repeatedly, ten times or more. This sequence joins TRBV2 and TRBJ1-2; D remains ambiguous. The CDR3 totals 13 residues. The ends were cut back, 3 bases at V and 7 bases at J, with 12 bases in the middle. CDR1 is SNHLY and CDR2 is FYNNEI in the germline V gene. This chain's CDR3 is CASSDEYTAGYTF. As DNA, the CDR3 is TGTGCCAGCAGTGACGAATACACGGCTGGCTACACCTTC.

This clonotype showed up many times. J is TRBJ1-3 and V is TRBV5-6, with no clear D. The CDR3 extends over 13 amino acids. Germline CDR1 reads SGHDT; CDR2 reads YYEEEE. V shed 2 bases and J shed 2 bases, with 5 bases lying between them. CDR3 DNA sequence: TGTGCCAGCAGCTTCCGAGCTGGAAACACCATATATTTT. Translating gives CASSFRAGNTIYF.

This clonotype was observed many times. The chain joins TRBV12-3 or TRBV12-4 to TRBJ1-5; TRBD1 matches at 7 bases. CDR3 length: 16 amino acids. V shed 3 bases, J shed 0 bases, and the junction held 5 bases outside the gene matches. The CDR3 loop reads CASSLTGTDSNQPQHF. The CDR3 DNA follows: TGTGCCAGCAGTTTGACCGGGACAGATAGCAATCAGCCCCAGCATTTT.

This clonotype was recorded at least ten times. This rearrangement joins TRBV5-1 to TRBJ1-2; tentatively, D is TRBD1 (5 bases). V dropped 0 bases and J dropped 8 bases, with 14 bases sitting between them. The length of the CDR3 is 14 residues. CDR1 and CDR2 from the germline V gene are SGHRS and YFSETQ. The CDR3 sequence is CASSLGSGTGGYTF. The CDR3 coding sequence is TGCGCCAGCAGCTTGGGCTCGGGTACAGGAGGCTACACCTTC.

This clonotype was seen repeatedly, ten times or more. The chain links TRBV25-1 to TRBJ2-7, with TRBD1 matching over 8 bases. The CDR3 extends over 15 amino acids. Germline CDR1 MGHDK, CDR2 SYGVNS. Trimming removed 8 bases from V and 7 bases from J; junction bases left unmatched: 16. CDR3 protein: CASRGQGLLTGEQYF. For the CDR3, the DNA is TGTGCCAGCCGTGGACAGGGTCTCTTAACGGGGGAGCAGTACTTC.

This clonotype was seen at least ten times. This sequence joins TRBV5-1 and TRBJ1-2; TRBD1 is a possible D gene (5 bases). CDR3 length: 13 amino acids. V shed 2 bases and J shed 7 bases, with 12 bases lying between them. CDR1 and CDR2 from the germline V gene are SGHRS and YFSETQ. CDR3: CASSFGQTGGYTF. CDR3 sequence (DNA): TGCGCCAGCAGCTTTGGACAAACGGGTGGCTACACCTTC.

This clonotype was seen at least ten times. The chain uses TRBV5-6 and TRBJ1-2; D is possibly TRBD1 (5 bases). The V gene's germline CDR1 is SGHDT and CDR2 YYEEEE. The germline V and J ends were trimmed by 1 base and 8 bases, with 6 bases remaining between them. The CDR3 consists of 11 residues. CDR3 sequence reads: CASSLRGGYTF. The CDR3 DNA follows: TGTGCCAGCAGCTTGAGGGGCGGCTACACCTTC.

Comments on this clonotype: This clone may be a read error of a much larger clone one base away. The V and J genes are TRBV5-1 and TRBJ2-3; TRBD1 matches at 10 bases. The CDR3 length is 16 residues. CDR1 is SGHRS, CDR2 YFSETQ, per germline. In nucleotides, the CDR3 is TGCGCCAGAAGCTTACCGGGACAGGGGAGCCCATATACGCAGTATTTT. Protein: CARSLPGQGSPYTQYF.

In its sample, this clonotype was seen many times. V and J are TRBV19 and TRBJ2-5; D is undetermined. Trimming cost V 6 bases and J 3 bases, with 11 bases left between them. CDR3 size: 13 residues. The germline V gene has CDR1 LNHDA and CDR2 SQIVND (reference sequence). CDR3 residues: CASSIWSKETQYF. The CDR3 DNA sequence: TGTGCCAGTAGCATCTGGAGCAAAGAGACCCAGTACTTC. The full variable domain, completed using reference TRBV19 and TRBJ2-5, is DGGITQSPKYLFRKEGQNVTLSCEQNLNHDAMYWYRQDPGQGLRLIYYSQIVNDFQKGDIAEGYSVSREKKESFPLTVTSAQKNPTAFYLCASSIWSKETQYFGPGTRLLVL.

This clonotype has at least ten counts. The genes are TRBV6-5 and TRBJ2-5, with D unclear. Trimming pared 7 bases from V and 5 bases from J, leaving 11 bases between. The CDR3 consists of 12 residues. CDR1 is MNHEY, CDR2 SVGAGI, per germline. CDR3 in DNA: TGTGCCAGCAAAGACACTTCGGAGACCCAGTACTTC. Its protein product is CASKDTSETQYF.

In its sample, this clonotype was seen many times. The chain links TRBV29-1 to TRBJ2-1; D gene ambiguous. The CDR3 covers 11 residues. The V end was cut by 8 bases, the J end by 7 bases, with 12 bases between. Germline V gene sequence: CDR1 SQVTM, CDR2 ANQGSEA. The CDR3 DNA follows: TGCAGCACCGATGGTGGGAATGAGCAGTTCTTC. It codes for CSTDGGNEQFF.